The 25 T cell receptor beta chains listed next were all sequenced from one sample in a study of T cell responses to AZD1222 COVID-19 vaccine. Generated by immunoSEQ multiplex PCR, the TCRdb table keeps only in-frame clones and is missing some. This sample has around 110,000 clones; approximately 88% occur once, and the top ten carry roughly 6.5%. The sample in question was peripheral blood, obtained on day 0 of AZD1222 vaccination. These receptor sequences come from an adult in good health.

This clone was picked up one time. The chain carries TRBV30 and TRBJ1-2; no reliable D call. Germline V gene sequence: CDR1 GTSNPN, CDR2 SVGIG (reference sequence). Trimming pared 2 bases from V and 5 bases from J, leaving 6 bases between. The CDR3 spans 11 residues. CDR3 in DNA: TGTGCCTGGAGTACGAATTATGGCTACACCTTC. Translating it yields CAWSTNYGYTF.

This clone was seen a handful of times. The chain is built from TRBV30 and TRBJ1-1, with D tentatively TRBD1 (5 bases). Trimming shortened V by 3 bases and J by 6 bases, and 14 bases separated the two germline ends. Germline V gene data show CDR1 as GTSNPN and CDR2 as SVGIG (reference sequence). This CDR3 region has 13 residues. CDR3 DNA sequence: TGTGCCTGGAGCGAAACCGGGGGTTCTGAAGCTTTCTTT. This translates into CAWSETGGSEAFF. Together with reference TRBV30 and TRBJ1-1, the CDR3 gives the full variable domain: SQTIHQWPATLVQPVGSPLSLECTVEGTSNPNLYWYRQAAGRGLQLLFYSVGIGQISSEVPQNLSASRPQDRQFILSSKKLLLSDSGFYLCAWSETGGSEAFFGQGTRLTVV.

J is TRBJ2-3 and V is TRBV27; D is unresolved. Trimming took 8 bases from V and 0 from J, leaving 15 bases between them. CDR1 and CDR2 from the germline V gene are MNHEY and SMNVEV (reference sequence). The CDR3 has 15 residues. CDR3 sequence reads: CASPPSGFSTDTQYF. DNA of the CDR3: TGTGCCAGCCCCCCCTCCGGGTTTAGCACAGATACGCAGTATTTT.

The chain couples TRBV7-9 to TRBJ2-7; TRBD1 agrees at 8 bases. Germline loops: CDR1 SEHNR, CDR2 FQNEAQ (reference sequence). This CDR3 contains 14 residues. Losses at the gene ends were 3 bases for V and 4 bases for J; bases not matched to a gene: 5. The chain's CDR3 is CASSFGQGSYEQYF. The CDR3 region has the DNA TGTGCCAGCAGCTTTGGACAGGGTAGTTACGAGCAGTACTTC.

This chain connects TRBV18 to TRBJ1-4; D not resolved. This CDR3 region has 16 residues. V was shortened by 3 bases and J by 0 bases, with 11 bases between the two germline ends. Per the germline V gene, CDR1 is KGHSH and CDR2 is LQKENI. The CDR3 DNA reads TGTGCCAGCTCACCCTTAAACAGTCCAACTAATGAAAAACTGTTTTTT. Its translation: CASSPLNSPTNEKLFF.

This clone was observed once. The chain couples TRBV10-3 to TRBJ2-1, with 11 bases that match TRBD2. This CDR3 is 16 amino acids long. Germline CDR1 reads ENHRY; CDR2 reads SYGVKD. With 4 bases clipped from V and 5 bases from J, the junction kept 7 bases outside the gene matches. CDR3 DNA sequence: TGTGCCATCAGTGCAACCGGGACTAGCGGTCACAATGAGCAGTTCTTC. This gives the protein CAISATGTSGHNEQFF.

The chain uses TRBV28 and TRBJ1-2; maybe TRBD1 (5 bases). The germline CDR1 and CDR2 sequences are MDHEN and SYDVKM. The V gene lost 3 bases and the J gene lost 8 bases, with 25 bases spanning the gap. The CDR3 has 17 amino acids. CDR3 nucleotides: TGTGCCAGCAGTTTCTATACGGCTCGGGCAGGGAGGTCGGGCTACACCTTC. Its protein is CASSFYTARAGRSGYTF.

V usage is TRBV28 and J usage is TRBJ2-7; D gene unclear. This CDR3 contains 12 residues. V shed 6 bases and J shed 3 bases, with 9 bases lying between them. Per germline, CDR1 MDHEN and CDR2 SYDVKM. The CDR3 coding sequence is TGTGCCAGCAGATCCACTAACTACGAGCAGTACTTC. This codes for CASRSTNYEQYF.

The CDR3 DNA reads TGCGCCAGCAGCTTGGCCCGGCTAGCGGGAGGGTACAATGAGCAGTTCTTC. This sequence encodes CASSLARLAGGYNEQFF. The gene calls are TRBV5-1 and TRBJ2-1, with 12 bases matching TRBD2. Germline lookup yields CDR1 SGHRS and CDR2 YFSETQ. The CDR3 length is 17 residues. J lost 4 bases, V lost 0 bases, and 5 bases had no gene match.

V is TRBV30 and J is TRBJ2-1; 10 positions agree with TRBD2. Germline CDR1 GTSNPN, CDR2 SVGIG (reference sequence). This CDR3 has 15 residues. V shed 2 bases and J 3 bases; nucleotides not matched to a gene: 4. The CDR3 sequence is CAWSRTSGNYNEQFF. CDR3 coding DNA: TGTGCCTGGAGTAGAACTAGCGGGAACTACAATGAGCAGTTCTTC.

The chain is built from TRBV9 and TRBJ2-3, with D possibly TRBD2 on 6 matching bases. The CDR3 sequence is 17 residues long. V was trimmed by 1 base and J by 1 base, leaving 16 bases between them. CDR1 SGDLS and CDR2 YYNGEE come from the germline V gene. CDR3 sequence: CASSVKSYGGGTDTQYF. In DNA, the CDR3 is TGTGCCAGCAGCGTAAAATCCTACGGCGGGGGCACAGATACGCAGTATTTT.

This clone has only a few counts. The V and J genes are TRBV7-9 and TRBJ1-1, with D possibly matching TRBD1 (6 bases). V lost 4 bases and J lost 1, with 7 bases in between. The CDR3 spans 13 residues. CDR1 and CDR2 (germline): SEHNR, FQNEAQ (reference sequence). Here the CDR3 DNA reads TGTGCCAGCAGCTGGGGGCAGAACACTGAAGCTTTCTTT. Protein: CASSWGQNTEAFF.

The J gene is TRBJ1-2, the V gene TRBV5-4, with 7 bases fitting TRBD1. CDR1 and CDR2 (germline): SGHNT, YYREEE (reference sequence). The CDR3 is 15 amino acids. V lost 4 bases and J lost 2; bases outside the gene matches: 8. The CDR3 region has the DNA TGTGCCAGCAGCCCCTTGACAGGGAGGAACTATGGCTACACCTTC. Protein: CASSPLTGRNYGYTF. The complete variable domain, with remaining parts taken from reference TRBV5-4 and TRBJ1-2, reads ETGVTQSPTHLIKTRGQQVTLRCSSQSGHNTVSWYQQALGQGPQFIFQYYREEENGRGNFPPRFSGLQFPNYSSELNVNALELDDSALYLCASSPLTGRNYGYTFGSGTRLTVV.

CDR3 sequence reads: CASSQDRGWEQYF. The CDR3 DNA is TGCGCCAGCAGCCAAGATAGAGGGTGGGAGCAGTACTTC. The genes are TRBV4-3 and TRBJ2-7; D might be TRBD2 (5 bases). Trimming pared 0 bases from V and 7 bases from J, leaving 10 bases between. The germline V gene encodes CDR1 LGHNA and CDR2 YSLEER. This CDR3 spans 13 amino acids.

This chain uses TRBV28 with TRBJ1-4; 9 nucleotides agree with TRBD1. CDR1 and CDR2 (germline): MDHEN, SYDVKM. This CDR3 has 18 residues. V gave up 5 bases and J gave up 3 bases; unmatched junction bases: 13. The CDR3 DNA follows: TGTGCCAGCAGTCCTTGGACAGGGGATTACAAATCTAATGAAAAACTGTTTTTT. Translated, it gives CASSPWTGDYKSNEKLFF.

The chain uses TRBV3-1 (or the pseudogene TRBV3-2) and TRBJ2-1, with 8 bases that match TRBD1. V was clipped by 4 bases and J by 1 base; unmatched bases: 9. The CDR3 consists of 17 residues. Looked up from germline, CDR1 is LGHDT and CDR2 is YNNKEL (reference sequence). The CDR3 DNA is TGTGCCAGCAGCCGGGCTACAGGGGGTGTTTCCTACAATGAGCAGTTCTTC. Its translation: CASSRATGGVSYNEQFF.

The V call is TRBV5-4, the J call TRBJ2-7; TRBD2 aligns across 13 bases. V lost 4 bases to trimming and J lost 1 base; unmatched junction nucleotides: 8. Germline V gives CDR1 SGHNT, CDR2 YYREEE (reference sequence). The CDR3 is 17 residues long. The CDR3 DNA sequence: TGTGCCAGCAGCCAAGGACTAGCGGGAGCATCGTCCTACGAGCAGTACTTC. Amino acid sequence: CASSQGLAGASSYEQYF.

The rearrangement links TRBV5-1 to TRBJ1-1; no clear D. Germline CDR1 and CDR2: SGHRS and YFSETQ. There are 14 residues in the CDR3. The ends were cut back, 0 bases at V and 3 bases at J, with 9 bases in the middle. CDR3 nucleotides: TGCGCCAGCAGCTTGGGATCGGGGTACACTGAAGCTTTCTTT. This codes for CASSLGSGYTEAFF.

This chain joins TRBV11-2 and TRBJ1-6, with 7 bases identical to TRBD1. Trimming cost V 0 bases and J 10 bases; bases outside gene matches: 15. The CDR3 has 18 amino acids. Germline V lookup: CDR1 SGHAT, CDR2 FQNNGV. CDR3 sequence (DNA): TGTGCCAGCAGCTTAGATTCCCCAACAGGGGCCTCCCACTCACCCCTCCACTTT. Protein product: CASSLDSPTGASHSPLHF.

V gene TRBV28 combines with J gene TRBJ2-1; tentative D call: TRBD1 (6 bases). The CDR3 consists of 13 residues. The ends were cut back, 4 bases at V and 12 bases at J, with 16 bases in the middle. The germline V gene encodes CDR1 MDHEN and CDR2 SYDVKM. Written as DNA, the CDR3 is TGTGCCAGCAGTTCAGGGGCTAGCTATTGGCAGTTCTTC. It codes for CASSSGASYWQFF.

The DNA for the CDR3 is TGTGCCAGCAGCCTAGGGAACACCGGGGAGCTGTTTTTT. Residues: CASSLGNTGELFF. The V gene is TRBV7-6, the J gene TRBJ2-2; D remains ambiguous. Germline values: CDR1 SGHVS, CDR2 FNYEAQ. The length of the CDR3 is 13 residues. Trimming took off 5 bases at V and 1 base at J, with 5 bases between the two ends.

The rearrangement joins TRBV28 to TRBJ2-1, with 7 bases lining up with TRBD1. Germline V CDR1 and CDR2: MDHEN, SYDVKM. The V segment lost 5 bases and the J segment 10 bases; nucleotides outside the gene matches: 17. CDR3 length equals 16 residues. The CDR3: CASSNQAGRGMGEQFF. The CDR3 DNA reads as TGTGCCAGCAGTAACCAGGCGGGCAGGGGGATGGGGGAGCAGTTCTTC.

As concerns this clone: Other DNA sequences of this sample code for an identical CDR3. The chain joins TRBV11-3 to TRBJ1-1, with D unresolved. Trimming left V 5 bases short and J 1 base short, with 11 bases between. The germline V gene has CDR1 SGHNT and CDR2 YENEEA. CDR3 length equals 14 residues. The CDR3 protein is CASSLRAPNTEAFF. The CDR3 bases are TGTGCCAGCAGCCTCCGGGCCCCGAACACTGAAGCTTTCTTT.

This chain uses TRBV29-1 with TRBJ2-7, with D possibly matching TRBD1 (5 bases). The CDR3 has 13 amino acids. The germline V gene has CDR1 SQVTM and CDR2 ANQGSEA. Trimming left V 3 bases short and J 1 base short, with 10 bases between. The CDR3 region is CSVDRQGSYEQYF. As DNA, the CDR3 is TGCAGCGTTGATCGGCAGGGATCCTACGAGCAGTACTTC.

This chain uses TRBV7-9 with TRBJ1-1; D not resolved. There are 13 residues in the CDR3. V lost 5 bases and J lost 5, with 12 bases in between. The germline CDR1 and CDR2 sequences are SEHNR and FQNEAQ (reference sequence). The DNA for the CDR3 is TGTGCCAGCAGCGTGTCCGGTGGAACTGAAGCTTTCTTT. Translation: CASSVSGGTEAFF.